The 2 T cell receptor beta chains listed next were all sequenced from one sample in a study of blood T cell repertoires in COVID-19 (dated by TCRdb to the early 2020s). Libraries were built with the immunoSEQ multiplex PCR assay. TCRdb limited this immuneACCESS table to in-frame rearrangements with V and J called. A share of clones is missing; checked studies link under half to unresolved V genes, and the rest is unexplained. The sample contains fewer than 65,000 clones, 86% of them found a single time. Clones ranked in the top ten supply 1% to 1.5% of the sample. The sequencing input was peripheral blood. All receptors come from a woman aged 80 or over with acute or convalescent COVID-19.

The chain couples TRBV2 to TRBJ2-4; 8 bases map to TRBD1. The V gene end was trimmed by 4 bases and the J gene end by 3 bases; junction bases not matched to a gene: 2. Germline assignment: CDR1 SNHLY and CDR2 FYNNEI. The CDR3 is 14 residues long. CDR3 loop: CASSGDRNKNIQYF. CDR3 nucleotides: TGTGCCAGCAGTGGGGACAGGAACAAAAACATTCAGTACTTC.

The rearrangement uses TRBV19 and TRBJ2-1; the D gene is possibly TRBD2 (5 bases). The CDR3 is made up of 13 amino acids. Per germline, CDR1 LNHDA and CDR2 SQIVND (reference sequence). Deletions cut 6 bases from V and 4 bases from J, with 10 bases between. The CDR3: CASSPGGYNEQFF. For the CDR3, the DNA is TGTGCCAGTAGCCCCGGAGGTTACAATGAGCAGTTCTTC. Full variable domain (rest looked up from reference TRBV19 and TRBJ2-1): DGGITQSPKYLFRKEGQNVTLSCEQNLNHDAMYWYRQDPGQGLRLIYYSQIVNDFQKGDIAEGYSVSREKKESFPLTVTSAQKNPTAFYLCASSPGGYNEQFFGPGTRLTVL.